These 6 T cell receptor beta chains share one sample of origin, sequenced in a study of T cells in Graves' hyperthyroidism and ophthalmopathy. TCR beta CDR3 regions were amplified from RNA transcripts. An initial round of RT-PCR targeting the TCR CDR3 relied on the HTBI primer set. A single record per CDR3 protein comes from TCRdb applying MiXCR to the multiplex PCR reads. The table shows 500,000 to 600,000 distinct CDR3 sequences, with around 17% occurring only once. The sample was blood. These TCRs come from a woman aged 18-29 years with Graves' hyperthyroidism.

This chain links TRBV20-1 with TRBJ2-4; TRBD2 matches at 10 bases. The germline V gene has CDR1 DFQATT and CDR2 SNEGSKA (reference sequence). The V segment lost 5 bases and the J segment 0 bases; nucleotides outside the gene matches: 13. This CDR3 spans 18 amino acids. CDR3: CSAPKLAGAGGAKNIQYF. The CDR3, as DNA: TGCAGTGCTCCCAAGCTAGCGGGGGCCGGGGGAGCCAAAAACATTCAGTACTTC.

The table lists this clonotype with many counts. This chain links TRBV5-1 with TRBJ2-7, with 7 bases lining up with TRBD2. Germline CDR1 SGHRS, CDR2 YFSETQ. The J segment lost 5 bases and the V segment lost 4 bases, leaving 12 bases of the junction unmatched. The CDR3 spans 15 residues. The CDR3 reads CASSPLADAGDEQYF. For the CDR3, the DNA is TGCGCCAGCAGCCCCCTAGCGGACGCTGGGGACGAGCAGTACTTC. The complete variable domain, with remaining parts taken from reference TRBV5-1 and TRBJ2-7, reads KAGVTQTPRYLIKTRGQQVTLSCSPISGHRSVSWYQQTPGQGLQFLFEYFSETQRNKGNFPGRFSGRQFSNSRSEMNVSTLELGDSALYLCASSPLADAGDEQYFGPGTRLTVT.

The chain joins TRBV7-2 to TRBJ1-1, with no clear D. With 7 bases removed from V and 2 bases from J, the gap between germline ends came to 20 bases. Germline V gene lookup returns CDR1 SGHTA and CDR2 FQGNSA. The CDR3 consists of 16 residues. CDR3 sequence (DNA): TGTGCCAGCACCTTCCCAGGTCGGGGTCGTAACACTGAAGCTTTCTTT. It codes for CASTFPGRGRNTEAFF.

This clonotype was seen at least ten times. J is TRBJ2-3 and V is TRBV5-1; no reliable D call. This CDR3 spans 16 amino acids. CDR1 and CDR2 (germline): SGHRS, YFSETQ. Trimming took off 0 bases at V and 0 bases at J, with 11 bases between the two ends. The CDR3 reads CASSLADASSTDTQYF. Here the CDR3 DNA reads TGCGCCAGCAGCTTGGCGGACGCCTCTAGCACAGATACGCAGTATTTT.

This clonotype was counted many times. The chain recombines TRBV29-1 with TRBJ2-7; the match to TRBD1 covers 9 bases. The V segment lost 0 bases and the J segment 0 bases; nucleotides outside the gene matches: 6. CDR1 and CDR2 (germline): SQVTM, ANQGSEA. CDR3 length: 16 amino acids. CDR3 sequence reads: CSVEDWGTGSSYEQYF. The CDR3 DNA reads TGCAGCGTTGAAGATTGGGGGACAGGGAGCTCCTACGAGCAGTACTTC.

The chain joins TRBV10-1 to TRBJ1-6; D is perhaps TRBD1 (5 bases). The V gene's germline CDR1 is WNHNN and CDR2 SYGVQD (reference sequence). Deletions cut 3 bases from V and 9 bases from J, with 12 bases between. This CDR3 contains 14 residues. CDR3 sequence (DNA): TGCGCCAGCAGTGAAACGCAGGGCCGTTCACCCCTCCACTTT. This codes for CASSETQGRSPLHF.